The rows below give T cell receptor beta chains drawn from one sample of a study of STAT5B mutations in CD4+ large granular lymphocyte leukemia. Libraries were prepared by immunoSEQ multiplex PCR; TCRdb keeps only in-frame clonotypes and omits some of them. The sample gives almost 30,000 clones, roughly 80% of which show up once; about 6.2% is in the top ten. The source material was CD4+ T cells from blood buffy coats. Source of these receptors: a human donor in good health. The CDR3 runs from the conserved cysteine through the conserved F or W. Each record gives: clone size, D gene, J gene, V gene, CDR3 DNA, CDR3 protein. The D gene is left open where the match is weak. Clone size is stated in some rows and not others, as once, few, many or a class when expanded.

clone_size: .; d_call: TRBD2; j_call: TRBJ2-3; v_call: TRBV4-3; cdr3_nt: TGCGCCAGCAGCCCTCGGGAGGCGGGGGGGCACGATACGCAGTATTTT; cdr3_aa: CASSPREAGGHDTQYF
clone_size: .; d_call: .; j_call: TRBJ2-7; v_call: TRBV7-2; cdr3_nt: TGTGCCAGCAGCTTAGTCGGGGGAGAGAGCTACGAGCAGTACTTC; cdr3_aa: CASSLVGGESYEQYF
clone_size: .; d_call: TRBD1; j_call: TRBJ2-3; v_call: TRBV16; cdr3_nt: TGTGCCAGCAGCCAATCAATCGGACAGGCCACAGATACGCAGTATTTT; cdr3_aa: CASSQSIGQATDTQYF
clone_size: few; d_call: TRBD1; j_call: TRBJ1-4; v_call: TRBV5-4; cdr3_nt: TGTGCCAGCAGCTTGGGACAGGGCGCAACTAATGAAAAACTGTTTTTT; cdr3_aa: CASSLGQGATNEKLFF
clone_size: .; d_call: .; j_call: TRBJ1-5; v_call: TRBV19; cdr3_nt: TGTGCCAGTAGATCAGCTGATAGCAATCAGCCCCAGCATTTT; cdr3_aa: CASRSADSNQPQHF
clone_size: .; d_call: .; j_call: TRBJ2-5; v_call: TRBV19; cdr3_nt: TGTGCCAGTAGTATTCCAGCCGGTGAGACCCAGTACTTC; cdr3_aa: CASSIPAGETQYF
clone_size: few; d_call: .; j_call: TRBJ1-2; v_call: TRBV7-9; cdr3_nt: TGTGCCAGCACCTTCCTGGGGGGGGAAGTGGATGGCTACACCTTC; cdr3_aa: CASTFLGGEVDGYTF
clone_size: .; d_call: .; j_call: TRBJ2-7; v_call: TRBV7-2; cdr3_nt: TGTGCCAGCAGCTGGGAAGGACAGCCCGCCTACGAGCAGTACTTC; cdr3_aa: CASSWEGQPAYEQYF
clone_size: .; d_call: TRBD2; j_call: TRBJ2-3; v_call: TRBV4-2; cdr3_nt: TGTGCCAGCAGCCTCCTTACCGGGACTAGCGGGGGGGTTAGCACAGATACGCAGTATTTT; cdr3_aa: CASSLLTGTSGGVSTDTQYF
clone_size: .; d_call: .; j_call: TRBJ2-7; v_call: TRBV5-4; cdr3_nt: TGTGCCAGCAGCCCCGCTGGGCGAACCTACGAGCAGTACTTC; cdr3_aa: CASSPAGRTYEQYF
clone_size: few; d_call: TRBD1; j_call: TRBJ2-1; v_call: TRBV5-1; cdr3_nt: TGCGCCAGCAGCTTCCGGGACAGCGCAAACAATGAGCAGTTCTTC; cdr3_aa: CASSFRDSANNEQFF
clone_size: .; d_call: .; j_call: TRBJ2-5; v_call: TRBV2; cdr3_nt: TGTGCCAGCCAGGACCGGGCGGGTGGGCAAGAGACCCAGTACTTC; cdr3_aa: CASQDRAGGQETQYF
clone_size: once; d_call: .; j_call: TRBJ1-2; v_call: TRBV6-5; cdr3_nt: TGTGCCAGCAATGGGATTCATGGCTACACCTTC; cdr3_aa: CASNGIHGYTF
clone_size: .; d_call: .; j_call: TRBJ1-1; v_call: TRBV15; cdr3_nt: TGTGCCACCAGCAGAGATCGAGGGTCGGGGAACACTGAAGCTTTCTTT; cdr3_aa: CATSRDRGSGNTEAFF
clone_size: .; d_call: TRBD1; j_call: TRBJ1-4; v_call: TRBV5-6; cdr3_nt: TGTGCCAGCAGCGTCAGACAGGGTTTGGGAAAACTGTTTTTT; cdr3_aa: CASSVRQGLGKLFF
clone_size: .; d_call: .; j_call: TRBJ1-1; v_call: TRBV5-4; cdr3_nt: TGTGCCAGCAGCTTGGGTCCCCGGGGCCCAGGGAACACTGAAGCTTTCTTT; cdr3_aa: CASSLGPRGPGNTEAFF
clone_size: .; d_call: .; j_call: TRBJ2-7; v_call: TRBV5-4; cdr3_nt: TGTGCCAGCAGCCCGGTTGGGGGCGCAGGCCACGAGCAGTACTTC; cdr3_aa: CASSPVGGAGHEQYF